The source of this TCR beta chain is a study of graft-versus-host responses after intestinal transplantation. General study points: Allograft clonal ratios (graft-versus-host to host-versus-graft) were high in patients who had graft-donor T cell macrochimerism. Recipient marrow contained GvH clones, some of which appeared first in ileum or blood.

Germline-derived CDR1 and CDR2 are MGHRA and YSYEKL. V dropped 0 bases and J dropped 5 bases, with 5 bases sitting between them. CDR3 length: 13 residues. This clone has only one observation. Its target is unknown. Clones were read by immunoSEQ multiplex PCR, and TCRdb kept only the in-frame ones, dropping some. This table holds some 85,000 clones, just under 95% found once. The sequence derives from a human donor who was the organ donor for an intestinal transplant. This chain joins TRBV4-1 and TRBJ2-1, with D perhaps matching TRBD2 (5 bases). Sequenced here: unstimulated CD8+ T cells sorted from spleen or lymph node cells, sampled before transplant. The CDR3 loop is CASSQETNNEQFF. CDR3 bases: TGCGCCAGCAGCCAAGAGACTAACAATGAGCAGTTCTTC.